Here is one TCR beta chain with its context. From germline, CDR1 is MNHEY and CDR2 SVGAGI. This CDR3 region has 14 residues. Trimming removed 10 bases at V and 0 bases at J, with 15 bases between. Repertoires were generated with immunoSEQ multiplex PCR, while TCRdb's copy carries only in-frame clones and drops some. The sample has 180,000 or so clones, 70% to 85% seen once. This entry is derived from a study of blood T cell repertoires in COVID-19. The rearrangement links TRBV6-5 to TRBJ1-1; D is possibly TRBD1 (6 bases). This TCR was recovered from a man aged 55 to 70 who had recovered from COVID-19. Sequencing was carried out using peripheral blood. CDR3 amino acids: CAIGQILMNTEAFF. CDR3 sequence (DNA): TGTGCCATCGGACAGATCCTGATGAACACTGAAGCTTTCTTT.